This T cell receptor (beta chain) is drawn from a study of T cells in tuberculosis. Study as a whole: A South African cohort included IGRA-negative adolescents, latently infected IGRA-positive adolescents and adults with active tuberculosis.

Sequencing used immunoSEQ multiplex PCR; TCRdb keeps in-frame clones, though not all of them. The data hold more than 30,000 clones, with 86% observed a single time. CDR3 length equals 15 residues. Germline values: CDR1 MNHNS, CDR2 SASEGT. Time point: new active TB diagnosis, blood taken before or within 7 days of starting treatment. The chain couples TRBV6-1 to TRBJ2-5; 7 bases are shared with TRBD2. The J call is doubtful: the DNA matches TRBJ2-7 better. This receptor was taken from an adult with tuberculosis. Sequencing was performed on PBMCs, taken at tuberculosis diagnosis. CDR3 sequence (DNA): TGTGCCAGCAGTGTTGAGGCGGGGGAGACCTACGAGCAGTACTTC. Protein: CASSVEAGETYEQYF.